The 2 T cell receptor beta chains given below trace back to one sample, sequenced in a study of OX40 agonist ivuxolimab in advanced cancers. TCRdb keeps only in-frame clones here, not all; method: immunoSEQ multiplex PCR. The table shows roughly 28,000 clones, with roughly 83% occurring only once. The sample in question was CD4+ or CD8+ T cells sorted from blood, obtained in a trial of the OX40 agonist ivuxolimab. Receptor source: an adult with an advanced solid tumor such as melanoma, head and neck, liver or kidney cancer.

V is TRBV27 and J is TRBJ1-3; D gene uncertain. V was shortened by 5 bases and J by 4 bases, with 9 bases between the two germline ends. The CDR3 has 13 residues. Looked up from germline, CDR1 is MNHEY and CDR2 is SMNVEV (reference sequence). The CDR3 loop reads CASSPSTGNTIYF. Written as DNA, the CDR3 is TGTGCCAGCAGTCCCTCGACGGGAAACACCATATATTTT.

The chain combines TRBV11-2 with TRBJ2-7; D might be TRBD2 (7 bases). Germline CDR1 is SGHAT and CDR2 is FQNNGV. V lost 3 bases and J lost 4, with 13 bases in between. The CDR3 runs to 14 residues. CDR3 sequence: CASSFLRGGYEQYF. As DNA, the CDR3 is TGTGCCAGCAGCTTTCTAAGGGGGGGATACGAGCAGTACTTC.